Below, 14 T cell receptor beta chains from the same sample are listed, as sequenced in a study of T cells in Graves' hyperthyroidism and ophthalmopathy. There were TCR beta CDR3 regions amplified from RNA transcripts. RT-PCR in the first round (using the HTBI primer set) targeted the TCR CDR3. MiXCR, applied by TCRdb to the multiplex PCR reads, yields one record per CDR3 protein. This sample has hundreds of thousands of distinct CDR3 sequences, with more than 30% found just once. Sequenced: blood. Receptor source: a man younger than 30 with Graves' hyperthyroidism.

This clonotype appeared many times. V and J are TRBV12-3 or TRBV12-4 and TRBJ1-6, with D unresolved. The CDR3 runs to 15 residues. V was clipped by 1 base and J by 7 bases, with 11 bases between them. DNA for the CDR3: TGTGCCAGCAGTTTAGAGGGAGCTGGGAATTCACCCCTCCACTTT. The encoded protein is CASSLEGAGNSPLHF.

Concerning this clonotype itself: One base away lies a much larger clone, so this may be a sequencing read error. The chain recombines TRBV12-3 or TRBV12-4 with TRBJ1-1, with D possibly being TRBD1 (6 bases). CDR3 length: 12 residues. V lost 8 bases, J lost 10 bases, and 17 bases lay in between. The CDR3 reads CASGFRGTGAFF. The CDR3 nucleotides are TGTGCCAGCGGATTCAGGGGTACCGGAGCTTTCTTT.

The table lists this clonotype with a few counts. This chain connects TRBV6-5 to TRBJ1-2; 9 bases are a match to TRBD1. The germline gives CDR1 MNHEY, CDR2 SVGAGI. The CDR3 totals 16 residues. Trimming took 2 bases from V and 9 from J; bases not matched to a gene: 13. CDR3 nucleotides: TGTGCCAGCAGTTACCGATCTAAGGACAGGGGTAATAGCTACACCTTC. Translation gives CASSYRSKDRGNSYTF.

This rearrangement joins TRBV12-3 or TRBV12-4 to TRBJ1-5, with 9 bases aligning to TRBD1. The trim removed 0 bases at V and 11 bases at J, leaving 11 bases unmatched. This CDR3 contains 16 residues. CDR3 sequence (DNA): TGTGCCAGCAGTTTAGCGCTAGGGGGACAGGGTGAGACCCAGCATTTT. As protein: CASSLALGGQGETQHF.

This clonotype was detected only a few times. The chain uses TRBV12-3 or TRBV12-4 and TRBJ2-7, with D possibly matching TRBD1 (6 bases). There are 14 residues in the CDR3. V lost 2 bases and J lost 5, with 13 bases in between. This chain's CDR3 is CASSLRQGYHEQYF. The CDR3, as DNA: TGTGCCAGCAGTTTACGGCAGGGGTATCACGAGCAGTACTTC.

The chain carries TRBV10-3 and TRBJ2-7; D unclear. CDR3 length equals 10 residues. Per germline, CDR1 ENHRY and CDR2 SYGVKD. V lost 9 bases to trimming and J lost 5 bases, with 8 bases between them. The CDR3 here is CAIGMDEQYF. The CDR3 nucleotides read TGTGCCATAGGGATGGACGAGCAGTACTTC.

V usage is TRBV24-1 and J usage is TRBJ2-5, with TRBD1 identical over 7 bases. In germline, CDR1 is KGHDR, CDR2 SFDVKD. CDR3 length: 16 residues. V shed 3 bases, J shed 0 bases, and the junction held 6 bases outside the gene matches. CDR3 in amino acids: CATSDGDREYQETQYF. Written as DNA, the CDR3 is TGTGCCACCAGTGATGGAGACAGGGAGTACCAAGAGACCCAGTACTTC.

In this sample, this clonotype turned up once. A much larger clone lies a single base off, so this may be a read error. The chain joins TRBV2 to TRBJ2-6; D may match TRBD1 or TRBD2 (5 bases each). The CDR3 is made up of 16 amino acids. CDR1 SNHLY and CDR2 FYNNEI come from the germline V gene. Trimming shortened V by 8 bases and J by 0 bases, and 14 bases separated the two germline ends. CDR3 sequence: CASGSGRNSGANVLTF. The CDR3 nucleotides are TGTGCCAGCGGATCGGGACGTAACTCTGGGGCCAACGTCCTGACTTTC.

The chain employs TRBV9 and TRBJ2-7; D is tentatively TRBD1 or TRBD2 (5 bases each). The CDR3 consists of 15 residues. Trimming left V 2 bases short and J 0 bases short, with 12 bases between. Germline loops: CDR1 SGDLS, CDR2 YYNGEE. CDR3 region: CASSVSGTPSYEQYF. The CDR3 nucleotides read TGTGCCAGCAGCGTGTCCGGGACGCCCTCCTACGAGCAGTACTTC.

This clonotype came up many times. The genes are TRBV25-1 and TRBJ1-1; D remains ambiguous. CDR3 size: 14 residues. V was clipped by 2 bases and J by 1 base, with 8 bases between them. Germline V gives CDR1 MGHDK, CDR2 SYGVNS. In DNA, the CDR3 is TGTGCCAGCAGTGAAGTTACAGCGAACACTGAAGCTTTCTTT. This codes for CASSEVTANTEAFF.

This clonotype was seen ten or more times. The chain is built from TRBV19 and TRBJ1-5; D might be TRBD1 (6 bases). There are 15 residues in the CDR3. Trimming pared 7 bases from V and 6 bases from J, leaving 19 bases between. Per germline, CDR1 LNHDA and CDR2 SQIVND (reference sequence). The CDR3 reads CASNRGGAFGQPQHF. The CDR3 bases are TGTGCCAGTAATCGGGGGGGCGCCTTCGGTCAGCCCCAGCATTTT.

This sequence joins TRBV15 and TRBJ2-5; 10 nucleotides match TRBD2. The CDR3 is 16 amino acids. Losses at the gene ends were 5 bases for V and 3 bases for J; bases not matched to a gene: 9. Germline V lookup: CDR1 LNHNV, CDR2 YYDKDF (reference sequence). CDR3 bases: TGTGCCACCAGCGGAGGGTACCTAGCGGGGGAAGAGACCCAGTACTTC. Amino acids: CATSGGYLAGEETQYF.

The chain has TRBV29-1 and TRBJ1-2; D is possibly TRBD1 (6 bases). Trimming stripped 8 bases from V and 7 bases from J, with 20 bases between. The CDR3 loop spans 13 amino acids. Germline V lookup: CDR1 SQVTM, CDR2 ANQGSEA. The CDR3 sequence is CSQLEQGPPGYTF. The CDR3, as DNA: TGCAGCCAATTGGAACAGGGCCCGCCTGGCTACACCTTC.

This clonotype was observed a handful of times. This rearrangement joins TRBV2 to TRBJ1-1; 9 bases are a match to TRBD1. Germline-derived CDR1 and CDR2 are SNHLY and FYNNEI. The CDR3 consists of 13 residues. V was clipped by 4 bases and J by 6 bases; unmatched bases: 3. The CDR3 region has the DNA TGTGCCAGCAGTGGGACAGGGGTCCCTGAAGCTTTCTTT. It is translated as CASSGTGVPEAFF.